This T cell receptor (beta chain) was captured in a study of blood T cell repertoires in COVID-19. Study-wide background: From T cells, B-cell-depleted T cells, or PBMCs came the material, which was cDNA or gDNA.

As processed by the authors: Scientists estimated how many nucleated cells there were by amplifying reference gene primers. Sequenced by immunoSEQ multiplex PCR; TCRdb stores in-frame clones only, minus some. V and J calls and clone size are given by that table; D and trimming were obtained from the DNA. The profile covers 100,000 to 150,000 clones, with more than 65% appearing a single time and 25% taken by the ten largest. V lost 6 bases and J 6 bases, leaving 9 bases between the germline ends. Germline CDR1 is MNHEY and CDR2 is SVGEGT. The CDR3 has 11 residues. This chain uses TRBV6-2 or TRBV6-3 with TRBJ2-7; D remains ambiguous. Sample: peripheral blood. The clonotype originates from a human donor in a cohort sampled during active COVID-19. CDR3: CASSPLAEQYF. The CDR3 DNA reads TGTGCCAGCAGCCCGTTGGCCGAGCAGTACTTC.